Listed below are T cell receptor beta chains from one sample, sequenced in a study of Graves' ophthalmopathy and Graves' hyperthyroidism. TCRdb re-called the multiplex PCR reads through MiXCR, storing one row per CDR3 protein. In the table there are 400,000 or so distinct CDR3 sequences, about 18% of which are singletons. Sequenced: peripheral blood. These receptors were obtained from an adult woman with stable Graves' hyperthyroidism. Both conserved end residues are part of each CDR3. A D gene is named only where the DNA matches it firmly. The size of a clone is reported for some rows only, either as once, few or many, or as a class for expanded clones.

clone size | J gene | D gene | V gene | CDR3 protein | CDR3 DNA
few | TRBJ2-2 | TRBD2 | TRBV3-1 | CASSHRGLAPGELFF | TGTGCCAGCAGCCATCGTGGACTAGCTCCCGGGGAGCTGTTTTTT
many | TRBJ1-5 | - | TRBV12-3/TRBV12-4 | CASSLVLGISNQPQHF | TGTGCCAGCAGTTTAGTTTTGGGGATTAGCAATCAGCCCCAGCATTTT
many | TRBJ2-7 | TRBD2 | TRBV20-1 | CSARDMLAGVRNEQYF | TGCAGTGCTAGAGATATGCTAGCGGGAGTTAGGAACGAGCAGTACTTC
many | TRBJ1-2 | - | TRBV2 | CAGRRGITNGYTF | TGTGCCGGGCGGAGGGGGATAACTAATGGCTACACCTTC
- | TRBJ2-7 | TRBD1 | TRBV4-2 | CASSQKPDRTHEQYF | TGTGCCAGCAGCCAGAAACCGGACAGGACCCACGAGCAGTACTTC
many | TRBJ2-2 | - | TRBV4-1 | CASSQEGSGTGELFF | TGCGCCAGCAGCCAAGAAGGGTCGGGCACCGGGGAGCTGTTTTTT
few | TRBJ2-7 | - | TRBV19 | CASSRGRVLSQPYEQYF | TGTGCCAGTAGTAGAGGTAGAGTCCTAAGCCAACCCTACGAGCAGTACTTC
many | TRBJ1-1 | - | TRBV2 | CASSERRGRVTEAFF | TGTGCCAGCAGTGAACGCAGGGGTCGGGTCACTGAAGCTTTCTTT
many | TRBJ2-7 | TRBD2 | TRBV29-1 | CSVLGLAGSYEQYF | TGCAGCGTTCTTGGACTAGCGGGAAGCTACGAGCAGTACTTC
- | TRBJ2-7 | - | TRBV2 | CATRGAGGIWVQYF | TGTGCCACCAGGGGGGCAGGGGGTATCTGGGTGCAGTACTTC
many | TRBJ2-2 | TRBD1 | TRBV7-3 | CASSITRDRGGSGELFF | TGTGCCAGCAGCATCACCCGGGACAGGGGGGGATCGGGGGAGCTGTTTTTT
many | TRBJ2-2 | - | TRBV4-1 | CASSRGQGTGELFF | TGCGCCAGCAGCCGGGGGCAGGGCACCGGGGAGCTGTTTTTT
many | TRBJ1-1 | - | TRBV18 | CASSAHGMQEAFF | TGTGCCAGCTCAGCACACGGTATGCAGGAAGCTTTCTTT
many | TRBJ2-7 | TRBD1 | TRBV13 | CASSAGQGGYEQYF | TGTGCCAGCAGCGCTGGACAGGGAGGCTACGAGCAGTACTTC
many | TRBJ2-2 | TRBD2 | TRBV6-4 | CASSPLGRASGRTGELFF | TGTGCCAGCAGCCCCCTCGGCCGGGCTAGCGGGAGAACCGGGGAGCTGTTTTTT
many | TRBJ2-7 | - | TRBV11-2 | CASSLELMRGTYYEQYF | TGTGCCAGCAGCTTAGAACTTATGAGAGGGACGTACTACGAGCAGTACTTC
many | TRBJ1-1 | TRBD1 | TRBV6-1 | CASRTGLEAFF | TGTGCCAGCAGGACAGGGCTTGAAGCTTTCTTT
few | TRBJ2-1 | - | TRBV6-2/TRBV6-3 | CASSSPGLQQFF | TGTGCCAGCAGTTCCCCCGGGCTTCAGCAGTTCTTC
many | TRBJ2-6 | - | TRBV30 | CAWTWTVSGANVLTF | TGTGCCTGGACCTGGACAGTCTCTGGGGCCAACGTCCTGACTTTC